This TCR beta chain derives from a study of Graves' ophthalmopathy and Graves' hyperthyroidism. General study results and limits: Ophthalmopathy cases were distinguished from stable hyperthyroidism by a 13-signature model, reaching around 88% sensitivity and roughly 80% specificity. Most expanded thyroid clonotypes above 0.001 frequency also appeared in blood.

Amplifying from RNA transcripts, the study obtained TCR beta CDR3 regions. Second-round multiplex PCR came after first-round RT-PCR with HTBI primers. TCRdb ran MiXCR on the multiplex PCR reads and lists one entry per CDR3 protein. Seen here are roughly 700,000 distinct CDR3 sequences, roughly 40% observed once, and the top ten hold around 40%. Presentation of ophthalmopathy in the donors involved moderate-to-severe activity, CAS ≥3, NOSPECS ≥4 and a duration under 3 months. In this cohort, patients with other autoimmune diseases, uncontrolled infections, pregnancy or lactation were excluded. The CDR3 sequence is 15 residues long. From germline, CDR1 is LNHDA and CDR2 SQIVND (reference sequence). V shed 0 bases and J shed 0 bases, with 9 bases lying between them. In this sample, this clonotype turned up many times. The target antigen is unknown.

This receptor was taken from an adult man with Graves' ophthalmopathy. This chain joins TRBV19 and TRBJ2-7; D may be TRBD2 (6 bases). Sequenced material: peripheral blood. In DNA form, the CDR3 reads TGTGCCAGTAGTATAGAGCGGGGCAGCTCCTACGAGCAGTACTTC. The encoded protein is CASSIERGSSYEQYF. Combining the CDR3 with reference TRBV19 and TRBJ2-7 gives the whole variable domain DGGITQSPKYLFRKEGQNVTLSCEQNLNHDAMYWYRQDPGQGLRLIYYSQIVNDFQKGDIAEGYSVSREKKESFPLTVTSAQKNPTAFYLCASSIERGSSYEQYFGPGTRLTVT.